This T cell receptor beta chain was sequenced for a study of T-cell memory formation after mild COVID-19. From the 5' RACE reads, TCRdb called clonotypes with MiXCR, one entry per CDR3 protein. The table lists approximately 350,000 distinct CDR3 sequences, around 13% of them singletons. This clonotype has only a few counts. Sequenced: PBMCs or a T cell subset sorted from them (not recorded which). The receptor's source is a man younger than 35 who had mild COVID-19 (a few samples of this study predate the infection). Cell type and time point are not known.

This CDR3 is CASSTDPNNEQFF. The CDR3 coding sequence is TGCGCCAGCAGCACTGACCCAAACAATGAGCAGTTCTTC. The chain employs TRBV5-1 and TRBJ2-1; D ambiguous. CDR3 length equals 13 residues. The germline CDR1 and CDR2 sequences are SGHRS and YFSETQ. V dropped 4 bases and J dropped 5 bases, with 10 bases sitting between them. The full variable domain, rest sourced from reference TRBV5-1 and TRBJ2-1, is KAGVTQTPRYLIKTRGQQVTLSCSPISGHRSVSWYQQTPGQGLQFLFEYFSETQRNKGNFPGRFSGRQFSNSRSEMNVSTLELGDSALYLCASSTDPNNEQFFGPGTRLTVL.